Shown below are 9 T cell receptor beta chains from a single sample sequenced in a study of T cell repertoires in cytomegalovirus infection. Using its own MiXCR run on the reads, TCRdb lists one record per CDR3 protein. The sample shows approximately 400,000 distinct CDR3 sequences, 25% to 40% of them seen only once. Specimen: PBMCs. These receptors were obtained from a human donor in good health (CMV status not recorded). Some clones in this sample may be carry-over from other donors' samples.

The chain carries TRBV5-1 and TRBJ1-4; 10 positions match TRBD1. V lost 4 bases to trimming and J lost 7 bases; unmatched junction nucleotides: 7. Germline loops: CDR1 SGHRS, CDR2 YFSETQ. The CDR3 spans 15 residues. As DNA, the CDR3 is TGCGCCAGCAGCCACTGGACAGGGGGGATTGAAAAACTGTTTTTT. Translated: CASSHWTGGIEKLFF.

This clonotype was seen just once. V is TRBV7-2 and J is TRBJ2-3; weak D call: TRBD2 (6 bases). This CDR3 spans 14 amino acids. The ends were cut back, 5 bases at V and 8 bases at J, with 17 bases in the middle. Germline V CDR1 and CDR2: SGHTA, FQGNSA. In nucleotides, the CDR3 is TGTGCCAGCAGCCCCCTATCGACTAGTTCTACGCAGTATTTT. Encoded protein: CASSPLSTSSTQYF.

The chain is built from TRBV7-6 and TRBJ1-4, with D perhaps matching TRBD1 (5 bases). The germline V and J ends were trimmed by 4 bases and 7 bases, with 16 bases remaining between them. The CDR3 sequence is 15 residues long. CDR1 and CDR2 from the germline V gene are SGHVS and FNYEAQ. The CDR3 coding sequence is TGTGCCAGCAGCTCCGTCCAAGGGGTGGGTGAAAAACTGTTTTTT. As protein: CASSSVQGVGEKLFF. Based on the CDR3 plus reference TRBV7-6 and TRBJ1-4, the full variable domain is GAGVSQSPRYKVTKRGQDVALRCDPISGHVSLYWYRQALGQGPEFLTYFNYEAQQDKSGLPNDRFSAERPEGSISTLTIQRTEQRDSAMYRCASSSVQGVGEKLFFGSGTQLSVL.

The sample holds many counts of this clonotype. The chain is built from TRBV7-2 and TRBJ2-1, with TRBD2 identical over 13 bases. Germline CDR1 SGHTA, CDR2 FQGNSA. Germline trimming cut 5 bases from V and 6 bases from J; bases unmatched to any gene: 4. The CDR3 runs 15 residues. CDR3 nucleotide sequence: TGTGCCAGCAGCCTGGGACTAGCGGGGTCCAATGAGCAGTTCTTC. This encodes CASSLGLAGSNEQFF.

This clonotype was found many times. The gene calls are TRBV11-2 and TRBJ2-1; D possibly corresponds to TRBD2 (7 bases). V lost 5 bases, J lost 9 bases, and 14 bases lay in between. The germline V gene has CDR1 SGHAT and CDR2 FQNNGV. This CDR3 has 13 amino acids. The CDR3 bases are TGTGCCAGCAGCCCCGGACTAGGGGGTGAGCAGTTCTTC. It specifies CASSPGLGGEQFF. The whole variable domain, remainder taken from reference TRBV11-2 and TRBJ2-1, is EAGVAQSPRYKIIEKRQSVAFWCNPISGHATLYWYQQILGQGPKLLIQFQNNGVVDDSQLPKDRFSAERLKGVDSTLKIQPAKLEDSAVYLCASSPGLGGEQFFGPGTRLTVL.

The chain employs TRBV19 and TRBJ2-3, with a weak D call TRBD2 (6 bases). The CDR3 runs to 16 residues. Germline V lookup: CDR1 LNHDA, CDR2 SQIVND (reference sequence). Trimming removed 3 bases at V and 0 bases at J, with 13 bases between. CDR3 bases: TGTGCCAGTAGTATCCCCGGGGGACCTAGCACAGATACGCAGTATTTT. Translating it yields CASSIPGGPSTDTQYF.

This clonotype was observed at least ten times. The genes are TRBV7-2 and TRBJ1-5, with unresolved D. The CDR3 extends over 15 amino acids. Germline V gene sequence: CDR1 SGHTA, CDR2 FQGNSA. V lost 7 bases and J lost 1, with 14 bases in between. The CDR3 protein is CASNHRGKSNQPQHF. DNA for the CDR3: TGTGCCAGCAACCACCGGGGAAAGAGCAATCAGCCCCAGCATTTT.

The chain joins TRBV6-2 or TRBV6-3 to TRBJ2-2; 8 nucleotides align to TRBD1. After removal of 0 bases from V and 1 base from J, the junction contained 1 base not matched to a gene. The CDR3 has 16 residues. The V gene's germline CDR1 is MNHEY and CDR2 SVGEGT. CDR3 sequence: CASSYSTGVNTGELFF. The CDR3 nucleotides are TGTGCCAGCAGTTACTCGACAGGGGTGAACACCGGGGAGCTGTTTTTT.

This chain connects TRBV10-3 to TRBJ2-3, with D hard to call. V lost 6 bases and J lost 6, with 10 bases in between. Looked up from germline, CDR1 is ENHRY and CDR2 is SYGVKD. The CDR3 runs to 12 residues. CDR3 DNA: TGTGCCATCAGAGTTACATCTGATACGCAGTATTTT. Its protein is CAIRVTSDTQYF.